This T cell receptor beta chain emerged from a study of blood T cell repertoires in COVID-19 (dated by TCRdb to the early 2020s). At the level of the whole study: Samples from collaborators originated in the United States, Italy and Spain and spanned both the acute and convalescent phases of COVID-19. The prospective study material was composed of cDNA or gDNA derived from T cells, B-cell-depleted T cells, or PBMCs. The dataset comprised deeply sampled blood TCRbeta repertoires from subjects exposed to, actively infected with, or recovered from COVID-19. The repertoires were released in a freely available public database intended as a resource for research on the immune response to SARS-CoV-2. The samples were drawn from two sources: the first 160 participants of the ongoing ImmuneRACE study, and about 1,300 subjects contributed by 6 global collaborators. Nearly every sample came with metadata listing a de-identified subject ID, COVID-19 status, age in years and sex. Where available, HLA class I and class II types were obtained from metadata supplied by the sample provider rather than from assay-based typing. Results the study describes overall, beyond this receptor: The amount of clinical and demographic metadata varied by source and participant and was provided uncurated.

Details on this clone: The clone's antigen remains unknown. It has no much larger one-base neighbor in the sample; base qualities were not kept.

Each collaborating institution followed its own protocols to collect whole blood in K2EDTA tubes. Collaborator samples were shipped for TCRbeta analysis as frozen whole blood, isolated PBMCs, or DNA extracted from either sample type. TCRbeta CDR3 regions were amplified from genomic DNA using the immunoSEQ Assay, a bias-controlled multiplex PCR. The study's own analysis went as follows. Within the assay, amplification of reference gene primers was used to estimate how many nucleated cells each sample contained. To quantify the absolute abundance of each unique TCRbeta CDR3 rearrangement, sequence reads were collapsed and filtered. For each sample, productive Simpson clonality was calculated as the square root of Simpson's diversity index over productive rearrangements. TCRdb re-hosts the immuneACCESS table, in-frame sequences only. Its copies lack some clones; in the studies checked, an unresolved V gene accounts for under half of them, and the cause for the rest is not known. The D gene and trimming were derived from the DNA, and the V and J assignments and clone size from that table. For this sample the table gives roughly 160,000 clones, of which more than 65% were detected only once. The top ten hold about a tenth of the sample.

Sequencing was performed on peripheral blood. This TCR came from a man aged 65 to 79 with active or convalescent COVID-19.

The DNA reads as follows: TGTGCCAGCAGCCCCCCGGGACAGGGAGACACTGAAGCTTTCTTT. The resulting protein is CASSPPGQGDTEAFF. The rearrangement joined TRBV5-4 to TRBJ1-1, and TRBD1 aligns with 9 junction nucleotides. Relative to germline, V is missing 4 bases and J is missing 3 bases, with 7 bases of the junction outside any gene match. The CDR3 runs 15 amino acids, cysteine and phenylalanine included. The CDR3 DNA has 45 bases and is translated from base 1. From a lookup of the germline V gene (reference sequence), CDR1 and CDR2 are SGHNT and YYREEE.